The 30 T cell receptor beta chains below were found in one sample sequenced in a study of blood T cell repertoires in COVID-19. The assay was immunoSEQ multiplex PCR, and TCRdb's table has in-frame clones only and misses some. The repertoire has 60,000 to 75,000 clones, 79% of them found once; the top ten carry approximately 6%. Sample: peripheral blood. The source is a woman aged 70-85 years with acute or convalescent COVID-19.

This rearrangement joins TRBV4-2 to TRBJ2-3; TRBD1 might be the D (6 bases). There are 17 residues in the CDR3. Trimming left V 0 bases short and J 2 bases short, with 15 bases between. CDR1 is LGHNA and CDR2 is YNFKEQ in the germline V gene. The CDR3 DNA follows: TGTGCCAGCAGCCAAGAATTGGCAGGGGTTCTCACAGATACGCAGTATTTT. This codes for CASSQELAGVLTDTQYF.

The rearrangement uses TRBV19 and TRBJ1-3, with 10 bases matching TRBD1. Trimming removed 8 bases from V and 2 bases from J; junction bases left unmatched: 6. Germline V gene sequence: CDR1 LNHDA, CDR2 SQIVND (reference sequence). This CDR3 contains 15 residues. The CDR3 sequence is CASYPGTGAGNTIYF. As DNA, the CDR3 is TGTGCCAGTTACCCCGGGACAGGGGCTGGAAACACCATATATTTT.

The genes are TRBV19 and TRBJ2-5, with 9 bases lining up with TRBD2. The CDR3 totals 16 residues. Trimming cost V 5 bases and J 1 base; bases outside gene matches: 8. Looked up from germline, CDR1 is LNHDA and CDR2 is SQIVND (reference sequence). The CDR3 DNA follows: TGTGCCAGTAGTGGCGGGGGGGGCCTACTCCAAGAGACCCAGTACTTC. It translates to CASSGGGGLLQETQYF. Filled out from reference TRBV19 and TRBJ2-5, the complete variable domain reads DGGITQSPKYLFRKEGQNVTLSCEQNLNHDAMYWYRQDPGQGLRLIYYSQIVNDFQKGDIAEGYSVSREKKESFPLTVTSAQKNPTAFYLCASSGGGGLLQETQYFGPGTRLLVL.

This chain links TRBV5-4 with TRBJ2-7; D is uncertain. There are 14 residues in the CDR3. Trimming cost V 0 bases and J 1 base, with 8 bases left between them. Germline CDR1 is SGHNT and CDR2 is YYREEE (reference sequence). The CDR3 is CASSLARRSYEQYF. Here the CDR3 DNA reads TGTGCCAGCAGCTTGGCCAGAAGATCCTACGAGCAGTACTTC.

Comment on this clone: Other nucleotide sequences from this sample produce the same CDR3. J is TRBJ2-7 and V is TRBV27; perhaps TRBD1 as D (6 bases). The CDR3 length is 13 residues. V lost 5 bases and J lost 1, with 9 bases in between. Germline V gives CDR1 MNHEY, CDR2 SMNVEV (reference sequence). Here the CDR3 reads CASSGQGSYEQYF. DNA of the CDR3: TGTGCCAGCAGTGGCCAGGGGTCCTACGAGCAGTACTTC.

This clone was seen a handful of times. V is TRBV7-2 and J is TRBJ1-2; D gene ambiguous. CDR3 length equals 13 residues. Trimming shortened V by 1 base and J by 3 bases, and 6 bases separated the two germline ends. From germline, CDR1 is SGHTA and CDR2 FQGNSA. The CDR3 DNA follows: TGTGCCAGCAGCTTAGACATGGACTATGGCTACACCTTC. Protein: CASSLDMDYGYTF.

In this sample, this clone turned up a few times. This chain uses TRBV14 with TRBJ1-2; TRBD1 agrees at 8 bases. This CDR3 region has 13 residues. CDR1 SGHDN and CDR2 FVKESK come from the germline V gene. V shed 5 bases and J 3 bases; nucleotides not matched to a gene: 2. CDR3 DNA sequence: TGTGCCAGCAGCATCAGGGGGCACTATGGCTACACCTTC. Its protein is CASSIRGHYGYTF.

The chain uses TRBV29-1 and TRBJ1-1; D remains unclear. CDR3 size: 11 residues. V shed 5 bases and J shed 8 bases, with 12 bases lying between them. Germline CDR1 SQVTM, CDR2 ANQGSEA. The CDR3 is CSVWRWPEAFF. The CDR3 bases are TGCAGCGTTTGGCGGTGGCCCGAAGCTTTCTTT. The full variable domain, its missing parts supplied by reference TRBV29-1 and TRBJ1-1, is SAVISQKPSRDICQRGTSLTIQCQVDSQVTMMFWYRQQPGQSLTLIATANQGSEATYESGFVIDKFPISRPNLTFSTLTVSNMSPEDSSIYLCSVWRWPEAFFGQGTRLTVV.

The chain links TRBV5-8 to TRBJ1-6; no clear D. The V end was cut by 4 bases, the J end by 0 bases, with 11 bases between. CDR1 SGHTS and CDR2 YDEGEE come from the germline V gene. This CDR3 region has 16 residues. CDR3 in amino acids: CASSPRSSSYNSPLHF. CDR3 bases: TGTGCCAGCAGCCCCAGGTCCAGCTCCTATAATTCACCCCTCCACTTT.

The V gene is TRBV11-2, the J gene TRBJ2-1; TRBD2 matches 10 bases. Germline V gene lookup returns CDR1 SGHAT and CDR2 FQNNGV. This CDR3 spans 17 amino acids. The V segment lost 1 base and the J segment 0 bases; nucleotides outside the gene matches: 3. CDR3 sequence (DNA): TGTGCCAGCAGCTTAGCATTAGCGGGGGGCTCCTACAATGAGCAGTTCTTC. Translating gives CASSLALAGGSYNEQFF.

This clone was detected only once. The chain recombines TRBV10-1 with TRBJ2-1, with 10 bases fitting TRBD2. Germline V gene sequence: CDR1 WNHNN, CDR2 SYGVQD (reference sequence). The length of the CDR3 is 17 residues. The junction had 12 bases not matched to a gene; V was cut back by 10 bases and J by 0 bases. The CDR3 loop reads CAMVRLAGALSYNEQFF. The CDR3, as DNA: TGCGCCATGGTTCGGCTAGCGGGGGCCCTCTCCTACAATGAGCAGTTCTTC.

The chain couples TRBV5-1 to TRBJ2-5, with 7 positions matching TRBD2. The germline CDR1 and CDR2 sequences are SGHRS and YFSETQ. The CDR3 consists of 14 residues. J lost 3 bases, V lost 3 bases, and 5 bases had no gene match. CDR3 sequence reads: CASSSAGLEETQYF. In nucleotides, the CDR3 is TGCGCCAGCAGCTCCGCTGGACTAGAAGAGACCCAGTACTTC.

The CDR3 sequence is CASSLSGGAVDTQYF. In DNA form, the CDR3 reads TGTGCCAGCAGCCTTAGCGGGGGGGCCGTAGATACGCAGTATTTT. The V call is TRBV7-2, the J call TRBJ2-3, with TRBD2 matching over 11 bases. This CDR3 is 15 amino acids long. J was trimmed by 5 bases and V by 5 bases; bases with no gene match: 6. The germline V gene has CDR1 SGHTA and CDR2 FQGNSA.

The rearrangement links TRBV3-1 (or the pseudogene TRBV3-2) to TRBJ2-7; no firm D call. V lost 4 bases and J lost 0, with 10 bases in between. CDR1 is LGHDT, CDR2 YNNKEL, per germline (reference sequence). The CDR3 has 14 amino acids. The CDR3 here is CASSPRPSSYEQYF. In DNA form, the CDR3 reads TGTGCCAGCAGCCCCCGCCCTAGCTCCTACGAGCAGTACTTC.

The V call is TRBV27, the J call TRBJ2-7; 7 bases agree with TRBD1. CDR1 MNHEY and CDR2 SMNVEV come from the germline V gene (reference sequence). CDR3 length: 14 residues. With V trimmed by 6 bases and J by 4 bases, 9 bases remained unmatched. The CDR3 DNA sequence: TGTGCCAGCAGCGAAACAGGGGCTTATTACGAGCAGTACTTC. Its translation: CASSETGAYYEQYF.

The chain couples TRBV5-3 to TRBJ1-2, with TRBD1 as a possible D gene (6 bases). TRBV5-3 counts as an open reading frame of uncertain function. Between the trimmed V and J ends, which lost 0 bases and 7 bases, there was a span of 22 bases. This CDR3 comprises 17 residues. The CDR3 bases are TGTGCCAGAAGCTTGGTTGCCAGGGGCGATCTCCTTGGTGGCTACACCTTC. Its translation is CARSLVARGDLLGGYTF.

The rearrangement uses TRBV5-1 and TRBJ1-5; TRBD1 agrees at 9 bases. From germline, CDR1 is SGHRS and CDR2 YFSETQ. The CDR3 spans 15 residues. Losses at the gene ends were 2 bases for V and 6 bases for J; bases not matched to a gene: 6. CDR3 in amino acids: CASSLGTGNGQPQHF. For the CDR3, the DNA is TGCGCCAGCAGCTTAGGGACAGGGAACGGTCAGCCCCAGCATTTT.

The genes are TRBV3-1 (or the pseudogene TRBV3-2) and TRBJ2-1; 7 nucleotides align to TRBD2. The CDR3 runs to 15 residues. Germline CDR1 is LGHDT and CDR2 is YNNKEL (reference sequence). The J segment lost 2 bases and the V segment lost 0 bases, leaving 1 base of the junction unmatched. The CDR3, as DNA: TGTGCCAGCAGCCAAGATGCGGGGGCCTACAATGAGCAGTTCTTC. This translates into CASSQDAGAYNEQFF.

V gene TRBV3-1 (or the pseudogene TRBV3-2) combines with J gene TRBJ2-1, with 10 nucleotides matching TRBD2. The CDR3 covers 16 residues. The V and J ends lost 4 bases and 2 bases, in that order; junction bases with no gene match: 5. Germline CDR1 LGHDT, CDR2 YNNKEL (reference sequence). CDR3 DNA: TGTGCCAGCAGCCTTATAGCGGGGGGTACCTACAATGAGCAGTTCTTC. This codes for CASSLIAGGTYNEQFF.

The V call is TRBV20-1, the J call TRBJ2-7; 8 bases align to TRBD2. Per germline, CDR1 DFQATT and CDR2 SNEGSKA (reference sequence). After removal of 3 bases from V and 4 bases from J, the junction contained 14 bases not matched to a gene. This CDR3 has 16 residues. CDR3 DNA sequence: TGCAGTGCTAGTCCGGGGGGGGAGACAGGAGGGTACGAGCAGTACTTC. It is translated as CSASPGGETGGYEQYF.

V is TRBV14 and J is TRBJ1-5; the D is unclear. Germline-derived CDR1 and CDR2 are SGHDN and FVKESK. The length of the CDR3 is 12 residues. V was trimmed by 4 bases and J by 3 bases, leaving 4 bases between them. DNA of the CDR3: TGTGCCAGCAGCCTAAACAATCAGCCCCAGCATTTT. It specifies CASSLNNQPQHF.

This sequence joins TRBV5-4 and TRBJ2-7, with D tentatively TRBD1 (6 bases). This CDR3 contains 15 residues. Per germline, CDR1 SGHNT and CDR2 YYREEE (reference sequence). The germline V and J ends were trimmed by 2 bases and 5 bases, with 17 bases remaining between them. Written as DNA, the CDR3 is TGTGCCAGCAGCTTCGGCCAGGGGATTTTTGACGAGCAGTACTTC. Translation gives CASSFGQGIFDEQYF.

V and J are TRBV6-6 and TRBJ1-5, with a weak D call TRBD1 (5 bases). The germline CDR1 and CDR2 sequences are MNHNY and SVGAGI (reference sequence). The CDR3 spans 12 residues. V was trimmed by 6 bases and J by 9 bases, leaving 12 bases between them. CDR3: CASSRGGTPQHF. The CDR3 region has the DNA TGTGCCAGCAGCCGAGGCGGGACGCCCCAGCATTTT.

This clone was recorded a few times. The DNA of the CDR3 is TGTGCCAGCAGCCGCAGGCCACCCCCTGACTACGAGCAGTACTTC. Its protein product is CASSRRPPPDYEQYF. V usage is TRBV11-1 and J usage is TRBJ2-7; D is ambiguous. With 5 bases removed from V and 3 bases from J, the gap between germline ends came to 17 bases. CDR1 SGHAT and CDR2 FQDESV come from the germline V gene (reference sequence). The CDR3 spans 15 residues.

This clone occurred a few times. The J gene is TRBJ2-1, the V gene TRBV29-1; TRBD2 aligns across 11 bases. Germline V gene data show CDR1 as SQVTM and CDR2 as ANQGSEA. The J segment lost 2 bases and the V segment lost 0 bases, leaving 0 bases of the junction unmatched. The CDR3 loop spans 15 amino acids. The CDR3 is CSVEEGLAAYNEQFF. The DNA for the CDR3 is TGCAGCGTTGAAGAGGGACTAGCGGCCTACAATGAGCAGTTCTTC.

The chain uses TRBV2 and TRBJ2-2; D not certain. Germline V lookup: CDR1 SNHLY, CDR2 FYNNEI. V shed 4 bases and J shed 9 bases, with 6 bases lying between them. This CDR3 contains 11 residues. Written as DNA, the CDR3 is TGTGCCAGCAGTGTGGCTCGGGAGCTGTTTTTT. Translating it yields CASSVARELFF.

This clone was seen a few times. The rearrangement uses TRBV28 and TRBJ2-3, with 7 bases identical to TRBD1. The CDR3 length is 18 residues. Germline assignment: CDR1 MDHEN and CDR2 SYDVKM. The V segment lost 3 bases and the J segment 2 bases; nucleotides outside the gene matches: 14. CDR3 residues: CASSFPYVGDRDTDTQYF. CDR3 in DNA: TGTGCCAGCAGTTTCCCTTACGTGGGGGACAGAGACACAGATACGCAGTATTTT.

The V and J genes are TRBV3-1 (or the pseudogene TRBV3-2) and TRBJ2-5; D is perhaps TRBD1 (5 bases). With 4 bases removed from V and 5 bases from J, the gap between germline ends came to 8 bases. The CDR3 runs to 12 residues. Germline V CDR1 and CDR2: LGHDT, YNNKEL (reference sequence). CDR3 amino acids: CASSRGQETQYF. The CDR3 region has the DNA TGTGCCAGCAGCCGGGGCCAGGAGACCCAGTACTTC.

The chain combines TRBV11-2 with TRBJ2-5; unclear D gene. V lost 1 base to trimming and J lost 2 bases, with 5 bases between them. There are 13 residues in the CDR3. Germline loops: CDR1 SGHAT, CDR2 FQNNGV. The DNA for the CDR3 is TGTGCCAGCAGCTTAGTCAGACAAGAGACCCAGTACTTC. Translating it yields CASSLVRQETQYF.

V gene TRBV9 combines with J gene TRBJ2-3, with 8 bases aligning to TRBD2. Unmatched junction bases numbered 4, after V lost 3 bases and J lost 4 bases. The germline V gene has CDR1 SGDLS and CDR2 YYNGEE. CDR3 length equals 14 residues. CDR3 amino acids: CASSEAGDADTQYF. The CDR3 DNA is TGTGCCAGCAGCGAAGCGGGGGACGCAGATACGCAGTATTTT. Complete variable domain (other parts from reference TRBV9 and TRBJ2-3): DSGVTQTPKHLITATGQRVTLRCSPRSGDLSVYWYQQSLDQGLQFLIQYYNGEERAKGNILERFSAQQFPDLHSELNLSSLELGDSALYFCASSEAGDADTQYFGPGTRLTVL.